A single sample is the source of the 14 T cell receptor beta chains below, sequenced in a study of cytomegalovirus exposure and HLA in healthy donors. Sequencing used immunoSEQ multiplex PCR; TCRdb keeps in-frame clones, though not all of them. The sample comprises about 150,000 clones, about 88% of which are singletons, and 3.3% rests with the top ten. The sample consisted of PBMCs. Every receptor here comes from a woman younger than 30 in good health and CMV-seropositive.

This chain connects TRBV25-1 to TRBJ1-1; D is possibly TRBD1 (5 bases). Germline V gene sequence: CDR1 MGHDK, CDR2 SYGVNS. The length of the CDR3 is 12 residues. Between the trimmed V and J ends, which lost 4 bases and 11 bases, there was a span of 14 bases. The CDR3 sequence is CASSAPGGRAFF. In nucleotides, the CDR3 is TGTGCCAGCAGTGCTCCCGGGGGTAGGGCTTTCTTT.

The chain combines TRBV28 with TRBJ1-2; D is unclear. CDR3 length: 14 residues. V gave up 0 bases and J gave up 3 bases, with 8 bases separating them. The germline CDR1 and CDR2 sequences are MDHEN and SYDVKM. In DNA form, the CDR3 reads TGTGCCAGCAGTTTATGGTCAACAGACTATGGCTACACCTTC. Its translation is CASSLWSTDYGYTF.

V usage is TRBV6-1 and J usage is TRBJ2-1, with TRBD2 matching over 7 bases. Germline CDR1 and CDR2: MNHNS and SASEGT. V lost 2 bases and J lost 7; bases outside the gene matches: 8. The CDR3 runs 15 residues. This chain's CDR3 is CASSEFWGGLNEQFF. Here the CDR3 DNA reads TGTGCCAGCAGTGAATTCTGGGGGGGACTGAATGAGCAGTTCTTC.

The V gene is TRBV2, the J gene TRBJ2-2; 13 bases match TRBD2. The CDR3 contains 17 residues. The ends lost 7 bases at V and 4 bases at J; junction bases unmatched: 9. From germline, CDR1 is SNHLY and CDR2 FYNNEI. The CDR3 DNA reads as TGTGCCAGCACAGTAGGACTAGCGGGAGTGGTCACCGGGGAGCTGTTTTTT. Translating it yields CASTVGLAGVVTGELFF. Together with reference TRBV2 and TRBJ2-2, the CDR3 gives the full variable domain: EPEVTQTPSHQVTQMGQEVILRCVPISNHLYFYWYRQILGQKVEFLVSFYNNEISEKSEIFDDQFSVERPDGSNFTLKIRSTKLEDSAMYFCASTVGLAGVVTGELFFGEGSRLTVL.

V is TRBV11-2 and J is TRBJ2-7; D is undetermined. Germline-derived CDR1 and CDR2 are SGHAT and FQNNGV. The CDR3 totals 13 residues. V was trimmed by 3 bases and J by 6 bases, leaving 12 bases between them. CDR3 bases: TGTGCCAGCAGCTTTGGCGGTCCCTTCGAGCAGTACTTC. This sequence encodes CASSFGGPFEQYF.

The chain has TRBV2 and TRBJ1-1; the D is unclear. This CDR3 contains 13 residues. CDR1 SNHLY and CDR2 FYNNEI come from the germline V gene. The V end was cut by 0 bases, the J end by 4 bases, with 6 bases between. CDR3 amino acids: CASSEARFTEAFF. The CDR3 DNA reads TGTGCCAGCAGTGAAGCGCGTTTCACTGAAGCTTTCTTT.

The chain couples TRBV19 to TRBJ1-3, with D uncertain. The CDR3 runs to 15 residues. V was shortened by 3 bases and J by 9 bases, with 18 bases between the two germline ends. Germline CDR1 is LNHDA and CDR2 is SQIVND (reference sequence). The CDR3 protein is CASSIGADRTSTIYF. The CDR3 DNA reads as TGTGCCAGTAGTATCGGAGCCGACCGCACAAGCACCATATATTTT.

This clone was observed a few times. The rearrangement joins TRBV9 to TRBJ1-5; 7 nucleotides line up with TRBD1. This CDR3 is built from 14 residues. CDR1 is SGDLS, CDR2 YYNGEE, per germline. The ends lost 3 bases at V and 5 bases at J; junction bases unmatched: 5. The CDR3 protein is CASSGQGRDQPQHF. The CDR3 DNA is TGTGCCAGCAGCGGACAGGGCAGGGATCAGCCCCAGCATTTT.

The chain employs TRBV30 and TRBJ1-1, with D perhaps TRBD1 (5 bases). V was clipped by 4 bases and J by 4 bases, with 10 bases between them. CDR1 and CDR2 from the germline V gene are GTSNPN and SVGIG (reference sequence). The CDR3 is 12 residues long. The CDR3 loop is CAWTGKVTEAFF. DNA of the CDR3: TGTGCCTGGACAGGGAAGGTCACTGAAGCTTTCTTT. Variable domain in full (rest from reference TRBV30 and TRBJ1-1): SQTIHQWPATLVQPVGSPLSLECTVEGTSNPNLYWYRQAAGRGLQLLFYSVGIGQISSEVPQNLSASRPQDRQFILSSKKLLLSDSGFYLCAWTGKVTEAFFGQGTRLTVV.

This sequence joins TRBV15 and TRBJ1-5; D ambiguous. Germline loops: CDR1 LNHNV, CDR2 YYDKDF (reference sequence). The V end was cut by 0 bases, the J end by 3 bases, with 15 bases between. The CDR3 has 17 amino acids. CDR3 residues: CATSRDRVGLFNQPQHF. CDR3 DNA: TGTGCCACCAGCAGAGATCGTGTTGGCCTTTTCAATCAGCCCCAGCATTTT.

This rearrangement joins TRBV5-6 to TRBJ1-4, with D tentatively TRBD1 (5 bases). Germline values: CDR1 SGHDT, CDR2 YYEEEE. V lost 3 bases to trimming and J lost 3 bases, with 12 bases between them. The CDR3 length is 15 residues. Here the CDR3 reads CASSSVGAPNEKLFF. Written as DNA, the CDR3 is TGTGCCAGCAGCTCGGTAGGGGCCCCTAATGAAAAACTGTTTTTT.

This chain uses TRBV30 with TRBJ2-1; 16 positions match TRBD2. This CDR3 spans 15 amino acids. Germline values: CDR1 GTSNPN, CDR2 SVGIG (reference sequence). The ends lost 3 bases at V and 9 bases at J; junction bases unmatched: 5. The CDR3 sequence: CAWSAGTSGRGEQFF. In DNA form, the CDR3 reads TGTGCCTGGAGCGCCGGGACTAGCGGGAGGGGTGAGCAGTTCTTC.

This sequence joins TRBV6-6 and TRBJ1-2; D remains unclear. V was shortened by 4 bases and J by 4 bases, with 13 bases between the two germline ends. Germline V gives CDR1 MNHNY, CDR2 SVGAGI (reference sequence). CDR3 size: 14 residues. CDR3 coding DNA: TGTGCCAGCAGTTCCCTGGCTTTTTTCTATGGCTACACCTTC. It encodes CASSSLAFFYGYTF.

This clone was seen a handful of times. This chain connects TRBV6-6 to TRBJ2-1, with D perhaps matching TRBD2 (6 bases). Germline-derived CDR1 and CDR2 are MNHNY and SVGAGI (reference sequence). The CDR3 is made up of 14 amino acids. V shed 7 bases and J shed 4 bases, with 14 bases lying between them. CDR3 in amino acids: CASKGGGEYNEQFF. In DNA form, the CDR3 reads TGTGCCAGCAAGGGAGGCGGGGAGTACAATGAGCAGTTCTTC.